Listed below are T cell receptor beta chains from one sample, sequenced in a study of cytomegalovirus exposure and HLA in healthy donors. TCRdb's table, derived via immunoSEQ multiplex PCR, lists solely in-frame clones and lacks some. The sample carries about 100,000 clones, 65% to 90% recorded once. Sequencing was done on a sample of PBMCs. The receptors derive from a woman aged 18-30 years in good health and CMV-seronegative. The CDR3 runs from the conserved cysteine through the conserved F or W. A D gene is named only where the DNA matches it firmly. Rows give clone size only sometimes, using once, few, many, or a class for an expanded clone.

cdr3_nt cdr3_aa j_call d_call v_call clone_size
TGTGCCAGCAGACACGGCAGGGGCAGGGATCAGCCCCAGCATTTT CASRHGRGRDQPQHF TRBJ1-5 . TRBV6-1 .
TGCGCCAGCAGTCAATCGTTGGGGGGGATCGCTGGAAACACCATATATTTT CASSQSLGGIAGNTIYF TRBJ1-3 . TRBV23-1 once
TGTGCCAGCAGCCCCTCTACCTACGAGCAGTACTTC CASSPSTYEQYF TRBJ2-7 . TRBV7-2 once
TGTGCCAGCAGCGTTGACAGGGGTGGTGGCTACACCTTC CASSVDRGGGYTF TRBJ1-2 TRBD1 TRBV7-9 .
TGTGCCAGCAGCCTGCAGGGGGCGGATGGCTACACCTTC CASSLQGADGYTF TRBJ1-2 TRBD1 TRBV7-2 .
TGTGCCAGCAGTCTGAGTGGTGGCACAGATACGCAGTATTTT CASSLSGGTDTQYF TRBJ2-3 . TRBV7-9 .
TGTGCCAGCAGCCCCTGGACAGGGGGCGTAAACACCATATATTTT CASSPWTGGVNTIYF TRBJ1-3 TRBD1 TRBV7-2 .
TGCGCCAGCAGCTCCTGGGACAAACTCAACACTGAAGCTTTCTTT CASSSWDKLNTEAFF TRBJ1-1 . TRBV5-1 .
TGTGCCAGCAGTGTCGACAGGGGAGACGAGCAGTACTTC CASSVDRGDEQYF TRBJ2-7 TRBD1 TRBV6-1 few
TGTGCCAGTAGGCCGCGGGTATGGAACACTGAAGCTTTCTTT CASRPRVWNTEAFF TRBJ1-1 . TRBV19 .
TGTGCCAGTCTAGAGTCCAGGGGTGAAAAACTGTTTTTT CASLESRGEKLFF TRBJ1-4 . TRBV28 .
TGTGCCAGCAGTCGACTAGCGAACAATGAGCAGTTCTTC CASSRLANNEQFF TRBJ2-1 TRBD2 TRBV2 .
TGCGCCAGCAGGTGGACAGGGAACTATGGCTACACCTTC CASRWTGNYGYTF TRBJ1-2 TRBD1 TRBV5-1 once
TGTGCCAGGACTGGGACAGCCGCCGCCTATAATTCACCCCTCCACTTT CARTGTAAAYNSPLHF TRBJ1-6 TRBD1 TRBV28 .
TGTGCCTGGAGCCCCGGGGGTTATAGCAATCAGCCCCAGCATTTT CAWSPGGYSNQPQHF TRBJ1-5 . TRBV30 .
TGTGCCAGCAGCTCACCGGGACAGGGAAAGTATACGCAGTATTTT CASSSPGQGKYTQYF TRBJ2-3 TRBD1 TRBV6-6 .
TGTGCCAGCAGTTTAGGCCACGGGGTGACGGTAGATACGCAGTATTTT CASSLGHGVTVDTQYF TRBJ2-3 . TRBV28 .
TGCGCCAGCAGCCGGCTCGGGGGGTCGGCCTACGAGCAGTACTTC CASSRLGGSAYEQYF TRBJ2-7 TRBD2 TRBV4-1 once
TGCGCCAGCAGTCAATTCGGTGGAGTGGCAGGGCAGGACGAGCAGTACTTC CASSQFGGVAGQDEQYF TRBJ2-7 . TRBV23-1 once
TGCGCCAGCAGCCAACCTCAGGGTGTCACTGAAGCTTTCTTT CASSQPQGVTEAFF TRBJ1-1 . TRBV4-1 few
TGTGCCAGCAGTATAAAGCGGGAGACCTACGAGCAGTACTTC CASSIKRETYEQYF TRBJ2-7 TRBD2 TRBV27 .
TGCGCCAGCAGAGCAAGAGGATCTGGAAACACCATATATTTT CASRARGSGNTIYF TRBJ1-3 . TRBV10-2 .
TGCGCCAGCACGATAGACCCCTCAGGAACAGATACGCAGTATTTT CASTIDPSGTDTQYF TRBJ2-3 . TRBV4-1 .
TGTGCCAGCAGCCTCCAGTACTCCGGGGACTACGAGCAGTACTTC CASSLQYSGDYEQYF TRBJ2-7 . TRBV7-6 .